This is a list of T cell receptor beta chains from one sample in a study of T cell changes during pregnancy in multiple sclerosis. Clones were read by immunoSEQ multiplex PCR, and TCRdb kept only the in-frame ones, dropping some. Among over 50,000 clones listed, 89% were seen once. The sample in question was peripheral blood, obtained after pregnancy. The receptors derive from a female donor with multiple sclerosis, enrolled in a pregnancy study. CDR3s include the opening cysteine and the closing phenylalanine or tryptophan. A D gene is named only where the DNA matches it firmly. Size is stated for part of the rows, as once, few or many counts, or as a class when the clone is expanded.

J gene: TRBJ2-3; D gene: TRBD2; V gene: TRBV9; clone size: .; CDR3 protein: CASSVIAGEGTQYF; CDR3 DNA: TGTGCCAGCAGCGTAATTGCCGGGGAGGGTACGCAGTATTTT
J gene: TRBJ1-1; D gene: .; V gene: TRBV20-1; clone size: few; CDR3 protein: CSAGGTEAFF; CDR3 DNA: TGCAGTGCCGGCGGGACTGAAGCTTTCTTT
J gene: TRBJ2-7; D gene: TRBD1; V gene: TRBV7-6; clone size: .; CDR3 protein: CASSLGGTVSYEQYF; CDR3 DNA: TGTGCCAGCAGCTTAGGGGGGACAGTCTCCTACGAGCAGTACTTC
J gene: TRBJ2-3; D gene: .; V gene: TRBV11-1; clone size: .; CDR3 protein: CASSLGPSTDTQYF; CDR3 DNA: TGTGCCAGCAGCTTAGGTCCTAGCACAGATACGCAGTATTTT
J gene: TRBJ1-3; D gene: .; V gene: TRBV18; clone size: .; CDR3 protein: CASSPVREITIYF; CDR3 DNA: TGTGCCAGCTCACCAGTCAGGGAAATCACCATATATTTT
J gene: TRBJ2-6; D gene: TRBD1; V gene: TRBV10-3; clone size: .; CDR3 protein: CAISPGQGNYGANVLTF; CDR3 DNA: TGTGCCATCAGCCCGGGACAGGGAAATTATGGGGCCAACGTCCTGACTTTC
J gene: TRBJ2-7; D gene: TRBD1; V gene: TRBV4-3; clone size: .; CDR3 protein: CASSQDPGAGTAYEQYF; CDR3 DNA: TGCGCCAGCAGCCAAGATCCAGGTGCCGGGACAGCCTACGAGCAGTACTTC
J gene: TRBJ2-5; D gene: TRBD2; V gene: TRBV28; clone size: .; CDR3 protein: CASSPFGTSDETQYF; CDR3 DNA: TGTGCCAGCAGTCCTTTCGGGACTAGTGACGAGACCCAGTACTTC
J gene: TRBJ1-5; D gene: .; V gene: TRBV4-3; clone size: .; CDR3 protein: CASSQEWDISNQPQHF; CDR3 DNA: TGCGCCAGCAGCCAAGAATGGGACATCAGCAATCAGCCCCAGCATTTT
J gene: TRBJ2-6; D gene: .; V gene: TRBV5-4; clone size: .; CDR3 protein: CASSLRLKTGANVLTF; CDR3 DNA: TGTGCCAGTAGCTTAAGACTGAAGACTGGGGCCAACGTCCTGACTTTC
J gene: TRBJ1-1; D gene: .; V gene: TRBV5-1; clone size: once; CDR3 protein: CASSSAGIEDTEAFF; CDR3 DNA: TGCGCCAGCAGCTCTGCAGGGATAGAGGACACTGAAGCTTTCTTT
J gene: TRBJ1-3; D gene: .; V gene: TRBV19; clone size: .; CDR3 protein: CASSTTGQVIGNTIYF; CDR3 DNA: TGTGCCAGTAGTACCACGGGACAAGTAATCGGAAACACCATATATTTT